This T cell receptor (beta chain) was profiled in a study of vaccination and CD4 T cells after COVID-19. Notes on the study in general: The rise in median SARS-CoV-2-reactive clonotypes, from roughly 21 to 40, was not significant.

In regard to this clonotype: Its cognate antigen is unknown.

This CDR3 contains 13 residues. Trimming cost V 4 bases and J 5 bases, with 10 bases left between them. CDR1 is SNHLY, CDR2 FYNNEI, per germline. Sequenced with the Oncomine TCR Beta short-read assay was DNA taken from cultured CD4+ T cells. TCRdb reprocessed the PCR reads via MiXCR and lists one record per CDR3 protein. Of about 13,000 distinct CDR3 sequences detected, 58% appear once; the ten largest clones hold about 18%. The treatment was: approximately 9-day PBMC culture with coronavirus spike peptide pools or control peptides (ViraFEST assay). Via ViraFEST, peptide pools expanded antigen-specific T cells before TCR sequencing.

Sequencing used cultured CD4+ T cells from blood, obtained after SARS-CoV-2 vaccination. J is TRBJ2-3 and V is TRBV2, with a weak D call TRBD1 (6 bases). This TCR came from a human donor with COVID-19. The CDR3 coding sequence is TGTGCCAGCAGTGCACAGGGTGTAGATACGCAGTATTTT. Encoded protein: CASSAQGVDTQYF.